This T cell receptor beta chain came from a study of blood T cell repertoires in COVID-19. The method was immunoSEQ multiplex PCR; TCRdb's version includes in-frame clones alone and lacks a portion of them. The sample yields tens of thousands of clones, approximately 88% seen once. CDR1 and CDR2 (germline): LGHNA, YSLEER. The CDR3 has 15 residues. Trimming stripped 0 bases from V and 0 bases from J, with 9 bases between. This sequence originates from a woman aged 55-69 years with COVID-19, enrolled during active disease. The gene calls are TRBV4-3 and TRBJ2-7; D is perhaps TRBD1 (6 bases). Sequencing used peripheral blood. CDR3 DNA: TGCGCCAGCAGCCAAGACAGGGGTAGCTCCTACGAGCAGTACTTC. It yields the protein CASSQDRGSSYEQYF.